This T cell receptor beta chain was recorded in a study of blood T cell repertoires in COVID-19. Study as a whole: Italy, Spain and the United States were the sources of the convalescent and acute COVID-19 samples. T cells, B-cell-depleted T cells, or PBMCs provided the cDNA or gDNA that served as material.

The CDR3 loop spans 8 amino acids. CDR1 and CDR2 (germline): DFQATT, SNEGSKA (reference sequence). How the authors handled the data: By means of reference gene primer amplification, nucleated cell counts were estimated. Clones were sequenced by immunoSEQ multiplex PCR, and TCRdb holds only the in-frame ones, with some missing. For V, J and clone size, that table is used; D and trimming come from the DNA. The sample shows approximately 45,000 clones, around 83% of them seen only once. The genes are TRBV20-1 and TRBJ2-7; 7 positions agree with TRBD1. The clonotype was recovered from a woman at least 80 years old with acute or convalescent COVID-19. Sequenced: peripheral blood. The CDR3 protein is CTRDRQYF. In DNA form, the CDR3 reads TGCACCCGGGACAGGCAGTACTTC.